Sequencing of this T cell receptor (beta chain) was carried out in a study of T cell repertoires in cytomegalovirus infection (dated by TCRdb to between 2019 and 2020). Background on the whole study: The peptide stimulations were aimed at well-studied HLA-B-restricted epitopes as well as recently identified HLA-C-restricted CMV epitopes, whose presentation resists viral immunomodulation. Because public TCR beta signatures pointed to carriage of CMV infection together with the matching HLA type, the HLA type of each donor mattered for the analysis. On the study overall, not on this receptor specifically: In the ex vivo response, HLA-C-restricted CMV-specific TCR beta clonotypes were dominant, and in two of eight donors the single most frequent clonotype came from this HLA-C-restricted group. In both this cohort and an independent cohort of several hundred donors, the cumulative frequency of public TCR beta family members distinguished carriers of CMV infection plus the relevant HLA type.

This specimen's treatment or condition label, per the study, means: in vitro stimulation with specific CMV peptide epitopes to enrich CMV-specific T cells. This clonotype has only a few counts. There is no known antigen for this receptor. No qualities accompany the bases; no much larger clone lies one base away. V lost 1 base and J lost 7 bases; the stretch between them is 16 bases long. From cysteine to phenylalanine, the CDR3 is 16 amino acids long. Only CDR3 DNA is held: 48 bases, read in frame from base 1. CDR1 and CDR2 were assigned from the germline V gene (reference sequence) as LNHNV and YYDKDF. Sequencer: Illumina HiSeq 1500. TCRdb passed the public sequencing reads through fastp at Q25 and MiXCR, retaining productive beta sequences. Each CDR3 protein gets just one entry, which takes the most common genes and DNA from the rows behind it. Present in this sample are about 340,000 distinct CDR3 sequences, about 28% of which were seen just once. Around 20% of the sample comes from the top ten.

The sequence came from a human donor in good health (CMV status not recorded). Some clones in this sample may be carry-over from other donors' samples. The source material was cultured PBMCs, sampled from culture after CMV antigen stimulation. The chain was built from TRBV15 and TRBJ2-2; a tentative D match to TRBD1 spans 5 bases. This receptor has the CDR3 CATSRGTIDSIGELFF. The nucleotide sequence is given as TGTGCCACCAGCAGAGGGACAATCGATTCGATCGGGGAGCTGTTTTTT.